This record concerns one T cell receptor beta chain sequence. Only in-frame clones appear in the TCRdb table, and some are missing; sequencing was by immunoSEQ multiplex PCR. The sample consists of about 24,000 clones, 86% of them appearing once. The sample is drawn from a study of T cell changes during pregnancy in multiple sclerosis. CDR1 and CDR2 from the germline V gene are LNHNV and YYDKDF (reference sequence). The CDR3 sequence is 14 residues long. The V gene end was trimmed by 3 bases and the J gene end by 0 bases; junction bases not matched to a gene: 2. The TCR was taken from a female donor in good health, enrolled as a control in a pregnancy study. This sequence joins TRBV15 and TRBJ2-7; 7 bases align to TRBD1. The sample in question was CD8+ T cells from peripheral blood mononuclear cells, obtained in the first trimester of pregnancy. The CDR3 nucleotides read TGTGCCACCAGCAGTGGGGACAGCTCCTACGAGCAGTACTTC. This gives the protein CATSSGDSSYEQYF.